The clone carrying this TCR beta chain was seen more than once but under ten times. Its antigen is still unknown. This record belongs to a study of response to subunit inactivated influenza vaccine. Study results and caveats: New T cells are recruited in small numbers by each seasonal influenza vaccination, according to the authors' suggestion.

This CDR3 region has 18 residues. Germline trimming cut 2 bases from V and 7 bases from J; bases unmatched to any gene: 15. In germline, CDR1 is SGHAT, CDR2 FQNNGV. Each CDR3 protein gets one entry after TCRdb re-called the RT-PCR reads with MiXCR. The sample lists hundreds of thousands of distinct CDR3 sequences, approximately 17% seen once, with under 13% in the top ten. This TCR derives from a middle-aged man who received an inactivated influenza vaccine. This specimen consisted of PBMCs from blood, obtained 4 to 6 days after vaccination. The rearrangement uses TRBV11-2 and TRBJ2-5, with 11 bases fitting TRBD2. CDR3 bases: TGTGCCAGCAGCTTATGGGGCGGGAATAGCGGGAGGGCCGGGACCCAGTACTTC. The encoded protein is CASSLWGGNSGRAGTQYF.